This TCR beta chain is from a study of blood T cells in healthy people across ages. It was with a sample-barcoded 5' primer and a J-beta primer mix that a second PCR of roughly 7 to 12 cycles was run. A single record per CDR3 protein comes from TCRdb applying MiXCR to the 5' RACE reads. Of approximately 700,000 distinct CDR3 sequences listed, about 30% are singletons. There were healthy Caucasian individuals from Russia, aged about 6 to 95, serving as donors. Notes on this clonotype: The antigen remains unidentified.

The V gene's germline CDR1 is SQVTM and CDR2 ANQGSEA. Deletions cut 7 bases from V and 1 base from J, with 15 bases between. CDR3 length: 14 residues. Findings of the study overall: Older age coincided with a roughly linear decline in TCR beta diversity per million T cells. A greater number of naive CD4+ cells and higher diversity distinguished long-lived donors from aged donors. Higher naive T cell percentage went strongly together with higher TCR beta diversity.

The TCR sequence derives from an elderly woman in good health. The chain couples TRBV29-1 to TRBJ2-3, with D maybe TRBD1 (6 bases). The sample taken for sequencing was blood. The CDR3 DNA reads TGCAGCGCCATGACAGGTGGAGGCACAGATACGCAGTATTTT. Translating it yields CSAMTGGGTDTQYF.